These T cell receptor beta chains were read from a single sample in a study of CD8+ T cells in alopecia areata. Only in-frame clones appear in the TCRdb table, and some are missing; sequencing was by immunoSEQ multiplex PCR. The data show 87,000 or so clones, more than 65% seen once. Sequenced here: CD8+ T cells sorted from blood, sampled at approximately week 42, from a patient treated with tofacitinib. The receptors here all came from a human donor with alopecia areata. CDR3s include the opening cysteine and the closing phenylalanine or tryptophan. Each record gives: clone size, V gene, J gene, D gene, CDR3 DNA, CDR3 protein. The D gene is left open where the match is weak. Size values are once, few and many counts, or a class for expanded clones, and some rows have none.

NA	TRBV27	TRBJ2-2	NA	TGTGCCAGCAGTGTCGACCCGCGGGGTACCGGGGAGCTGTTTTTT	CASSVDPRGTGELFF
NA	TRBV29-1	TRBJ1-2	TRBD1	TGCAGCGTTGAAGGAATACCGGGACAGGCTTACTATGGCTACACCTTC	CSVEGIPGQAYYGYTF
NA	TRBV5-6	TRBJ2-7	NA	TGTGCCAGCAGCGTGAGGGGGGTTGACGAGCAGTACTTC	CASSVRGVDEQYF
NA	TRBV6-6	TRBJ2-4	TRBD1	TGTGCCAGCAGTGCAAGACAGGGGAGCATTCAGTACTTC	CASSARQGSIQYF
NA	TRBV2	TRBJ1-2	NA	TGTGCCAGCAGGGCTGCCAGGGGTTATGGCTACACCTTC	CASRAARGYGYTF
once	TRBV4-3	TRBJ2-3	TRBD1	TGCGCCAGCAGCCAAGACACAGGGGGCTCCGCAGATACGCAGTATTTT	CASSQDTGGSADTQYF
NA	TRBV6-1	TRBJ2-1	NA	TGTGCCAGCAGTGAGTCGGTTGAGGAGCAGTTCTTC	CASSESVEEQFF
NA	TRBV19	TRBJ2-7	TRBD1	TGTGCCAGTAGTGCCGGGACAGGAGATTACGAGCAGTACTTC	CASSAGTGDYEQYF
few	TRBV19	TRBJ2-7	NA	TGTGCCAGTAGTTGGAACATACTCCGAAACGAGCAGTACTTC	CASSWNILRNEQYF
NA	TRBV23-1	TRBJ1-2	NA	TGCGCCAGCAGGCATCCCCCCTATGGCTACACCTTC	CASRHPPYGYTF
few	TRBV30	TRBJ2-3	TRBD2	TGTGCCTGGAGTCCCGGGATAGCGGGGCCCACAGATACGCAGTATTTT	CAWSPGIAGPTDTQYF
NA	TRBV19	TRBJ2-6	NA	TGTGCCAGTAGTCCAACAGCTGGGGCCAACGTCCTGACTTTC	CASSPTAGANVLTF
NA	TRBV2	TRBJ1-1	TRBD1	TGTGCCAGCAGTGAAGCGCTGTACAGGGGGAACACTGAAGCTTTCTTT	CASSEALYRGNTEAFF
NA	TRBV10-3	TRBJ2-1	NA	TGTGCCACCACTGACAGTGCAAGCCCCTACAATGAGCAGTTCTTC	CATTDSASPYNEQFF
few	TRBV4-3	TRBJ1-2	NA	TGCGCCAGCAGCCAAGTTGTACAGGTTGTGGATGGCTACACCTTC	CASSQVVQVVDGYTF
NA	TRBV30	TRBJ1-2	NA	TGTGCCTGGAGCAAAGGGACTATCTGGGGCTACGGCTTC	CAWSKGTIWGYGF
NA	TRBV4-1	TRBJ2-7	NA	TGCGCCAGCAGCCACAAAAGTATGGTCTTC	CASSHKSMVF
NA	TRBV5-8	TRBJ2-7	NA	TGTGCCAGCAGCCTATGGACTGAGCAGTACTTC	CASSLWTEQYF
NA	TRBV7-8	TRBJ2-3	TRBD2	TGTGCCAGCAGCGTACCGGGACTAGCGGTAGGGAGTACGCAGTATTTT	CASSVPGLAVGSTQYF
once	TRBV4-3	TRBJ1-1	TRBD1	TGCGCCAGCAGCCAAGGGCCAGGGGGCGAGACTTTTGAAGCTTTCTTT	CASSQGPGGETFEAFF
few	TRBV10-3	TRBJ2-7	NA	TGTGCCACCACAGGGAACCCCTACGAGCAGTACTTC	CATTGNPYEQYF
NA	TRBV19	TRBJ1-1	NA	TGTGCCAGTAGTGTGGGGGGCCGGAACACTGAAGCTTTCTTT	CASSVGGRNTEAFF
NA	TRBV10-3	TRBJ2-1	NA	TGTGCCATTTCCTCCGGGAGCTACAATGAGCAGTTCTTC	CAISSGSYNEQFF
NA	TRBV29-1	TRBJ1-2	TRBD1	TGCAGCGTTGAAGATGCAGGACAGGCTGAATATGGCTACACCTTC	CSVEDAGQAEYGYTF
NA	TRBV11-2	TRBJ2-1	NA	TGTGCCAGCAGTTTAACTTACAATGAGCAGTTCTTC	CASSLTYNEQFF
NA	TRBV10-3	TRBJ1-5	NA	TGTGCCATCAGTGAGGCAACAACAGGGAATGATCAGCCCCAGCATTTT	CAISEATTGNDQPQHF
NA	TRBV13	TRBJ2-7	TRBD2	TGTGCCAGCAGCTTAGGCGGCGGGGGTGCCTACGAGCAGTACTTC	CASSLGGGGAYEQYF
NA	TRBV11-2	TRBJ2-7	TRBD1	TGTGCCAGCAGTATCGGACAGGGGAGCTACGAGCAGTACTTC	CASSIGQGSYEQYF
NA	TRBV10-3	TRBJ2-2	NA	TGTGCCATCAGTGACTCCGGGCTTGACACCGGGGAGCTGTTTTTT	CAISDSGLDTGELFF
few	TRBV4-3	TRBJ2-1	TRBD2	TGCGCCAGCAGCCGAGGACTAGCGGGATCCTACAATGAGCAGTTCTTC	CASSRGLAGSYNEQFF
NA	TRBV6-5	TRBJ2-1	NA	TGTGCCAGCAGTTATAAAGACTCGCGCTCCTACAATGAGCAGTTCTTC	CASSYKDSRSYNEQFF
few	TRBV5-6	TRBJ2-7	NA	TGTGCCAGCAGCTTCGAGTCCTACGAGCAGTACTTC	CASSFESYEQYF
once	TRBV6-6	TRBJ2-1	NA	TGTGCCAGCAGTTACCAGAGCAATGAGCAGTTCTTC	CASSYQSNEQFF
once	TRBV4-2	TRBJ2-1	NA	TGTGCCAGCAGCCAAGATTTGGCTGAGCAGTTCTTC	CASSQDLAEQFF
few	TRBV2	TRBJ2-7	NA	TGTGCCAGCATAGTCCGACAGAGCTCCTACGAGCAGTACTTC	CASIVRQSSYEQYF